A single sample is the source of the 26 T cell receptor beta chains below, sequenced in a study of cytomegalovirus exposure and HLA in healthy donors. It was with 60 Vbeta and 13 Jbeta primers that the PCR ran. The assay was immunoSEQ multiplex PCR, and TCRdb's table has in-frame clones only and misses some. Counted here are about 150,000 clones, 70% to 80% occurring once; the ten biggest clones make up roughly 7.1%. Sequenced material: PBMCs. Every receptor here comes from a man aged 30 to 39 in good health and CMV-seropositive.

The chain has TRBV9 and TRBJ2-7; D is possibly TRBD1 (6 bases). V shed 4 bases and J shed 6 bases, with 14 bases lying between them. The germline gives CDR1 SGDLS, CDR2 YYNGEE. The CDR3 length is 13 residues. CDR3 in DNA: TGTGCCAGCAGCCCCCAGACAGGCAGCGAGCAGTACTTC. Residues: CASSPQTGSEQYF.

In its sample, this clone was seen a few times. The J gene is TRBJ2-7, the V gene TRBV11-3, with D maybe TRBD2 (5 bases). The V gene lost 5 bases and the J gene lost 3 bases, with 8 bases spanning the gap. CDR1 and CDR2 (germline): SGHNT, YENEEA. This CDR3 contains 12 residues. The CDR3 reads CASSSRDYEQYF. In DNA, the CDR3 is TGTGCCAGCAGCAGCCGGGACTACGAGCAGTACTTC.

This rearrangement joins TRBV18 to TRBJ1-2; 10 positions match TRBD1. This CDR3 comprises 15 residues. Trimming cost V 2 bases and J 8 bases; bases outside gene matches: 8. Germline CDR1 reads KGHSH; CDR2 reads LQKENI. CDR3 in DNA: TGTGCCAGCTCACCATTAGGACAGGGGGGGTACGGCTACACCTTC. As protein: CASSPLGQGGYGYTF.

In nucleotides, the CDR3 is TGTGCCAGCAGCACCCCGGTGGGAGGAGAGACCCAGTACTTC. Protein product: CASSTPVGGETQYF. The chain is built from TRBV5-5 and TRBJ2-5; D possibly corresponds to TRBD2 (6 bases). The CDR3 consists of 14 residues. CDR1 and CDR2 (germline): SGHKS, YYEKEE (reference sequence). Deletions cut 4 bases from V and 4 bases from J, with 14 bases between.

The gene calls are TRBV9 and TRBJ2-1, with TRBD2 identical over 8 bases. V shed 2 bases and J 4 bases; nucleotides not matched to a gene: 5. Germline assignment: CDR1 SGDLS and CDR2 YYNGEE. This CDR3 comprises 15 residues. This CDR3 is CASSVWLAGYNEQFF. In nucleotides, the CDR3 is TGTGCCAGCAGCGTTTGGCTAGCGGGTTACAATGAGCAGTTCTTC.

V gene TRBV15 combines with J gene TRBJ2-7; 8 nucleotides agree with TRBD1. Unmatched junction bases numbered 21, after V lost 8 bases and J lost 6 bases. CDR1 and CDR2 (germline): LNHNV, YYDKDF (reference sequence). The CDR3 loop spans 17 amino acids. The CDR3 spells CATGERAGGIPTGEQYF. CDR3 nucleotides: TGTGCCACCGGGGAGAGGGCAGGGGGCATCCCAACCGGCGAGCAGTACTTC.

The chain employs TRBV28 and TRBJ2-2; D possibly corresponds to TRBD1 (5 bases). This CDR3 region has 13 residues. The germline V gene encodes CDR1 MDHEN and CDR2 SYDVKM. Trimming stripped 9 bases from V and 4 bases from J, with 12 bases between. This chain's CDR3 is CASQGVGTGELFF. CDR3 nucleotides: TGTGCCAGTCAGGGCGTGGGCACCGGGGAGCTGTTTTTT.

The chain couples TRBV6-5 to TRBJ1-4; TRBD1 aligns across 7 bases. V lost 6 bases to trimming and J lost 6 bases; unmatched junction nucleotides: 7. The germline CDR1 and CDR2 sequences are MNHEY and SVGAGI. The CDR3 covers 14 residues. CDR3 amino acids: CASRRTGVHEKLFF. CDR3 coding DNA: TGTGCCAGCAGGAGAACAGGGGTTCATGAAAAACTGTTTTTT.

J is TRBJ2-7 and V is TRBV11-2, with 7 bases lining up with TRBD2. The germline CDR1 and CDR2 sequences are SGHAT and FQNNGV. With V trimmed by 3 bases and J by 6 bases, 8 bases remained unmatched. The CDR3 consists of 14 residues. The DNA for the CDR3 is TGTGCCAGCAGCTTGGGAACACCGGGGGGCGAGCAGTACTTC. This sequence encodes CASSLGTPGGEQYF.

This clone was seen more than once but under ten times. The V call is TRBV7-9, the J call TRBJ1-4; tentatively, D is TRBD1 (6 bases). The germline V gene has CDR1 SEHNR and CDR2 FQNEAQ (reference sequence). The germline V and J ends were trimmed by 2 bases and 8 bases, with 9 bases remaining between them. This CDR3 has 13 residues. For the CDR3, the DNA is TGTGCCAGCAGCTTATCCACAGGGGAAAAACTGTTTTTT. Protein: CASSLSTGEKLFF.

J is TRBJ2-3 and V is TRBV28; D may be TRBD1 (6 bases). Germline CDR1 and CDR2: MDHEN and SYDVKM. V was pared by 6 bases and J by 2 bases, with 24 bases between. This CDR3 comprises 18 residues. The CDR3 bases are TGTGCCAGCAGGGGTGGCAGGGACACTTTGGACCTCACAGATACGCAGTATTTT. Amino acid sequence: CASRGGRDTLDLTDTQYF.

This chain links TRBV10-3 with TRBJ2-2; the D gene is possibly TRBD1 (5 bases). Per the germline V gene, CDR1 is ENHRY and CDR2 is SYGVKD. The CDR3 totals 15 residues. V gave up 1 base and J gave up 1 base, with 7 bases separating them. CDR3 sequence reads: CAISEWQGNTGELFF. CDR3 sequence (DNA): TGTGCCATCAGTGAGTGGCAGGGGAACACCGGGGAGCTGTTTTTT.

This chain uses TRBV28 with TRBJ1-2; D remains ambiguous. The CDR3 is 12 residues long. The germline V and J ends were trimmed by 5 bases and 1 base, with 5 bases remaining between them. Germline CDR1 is MDHEN and CDR2 is SYDVKM. The CDR3 DNA follows: TGTGCCAGCAGTCCTCGTAACTATGGCTACACCTTC. Its protein product is CASSPRNYGYTF.

This chain links TRBV29-1 with TRBJ2-5, with a possible D match to TRBD2 (6 bases). CDR3 size: 15 residues. CDR1 is SQVTM, CDR2 ANQGSEA, per germline. Trimming shortened V by 7 bases and J by 6 bases, and 24 bases separated the two germline ends. The CDR3 protein is CSAGGLVLRQKTQYF. The CDR3 nucleotides read TGCAGCGCTGGGGGACTGGTTCTAAGGCAGAAGACCCAGTACTTC. Full variable domain (outside the CDR3, taken from reference TRBV29-1 and TRBJ2-5): SAVISQKPSRDICQRGTSLTIQCQVDSQVTMMFWYRQQPGQSLTLIATANQGSEATYESGFVIDKFPISRPNLTFSTLTVSNMSPEDSSIYLCSAGGLVLRQKTQYFGPGTRLLVL.

V and J are TRBV9 and TRBJ2-2; D uncertain. Germline loops: CDR1 SGDLS, CDR2 YYNGEE. There are 12 residues in the CDR3. Trimming pared 0 bases from V and 6 bases from J, leaving 3 bases between. The CDR3 reads CASSVEPGELFF. CDR3 in DNA: TGTGCCAGCAGCGTAGAGCCCGGGGAGCTGTTTTTT.

The chain carries TRBV5-1 and TRBJ1-1; TRBD1 matches 8 bases. Germline CDR1 SGHRS, CDR2 YFSETQ. Trimming took 3 bases from V and 3 from J; bases not matched to a gene: 7. The CDR3 has 15 amino acids. This CDR3 is CASSSTGGSYTEAFF. Written as DNA, the CDR3 is TGCGCCAGCAGCTCTACAGGGGGGTCGTACACTGAAGCTTTCTTT.

This clone was picked up one time. The rearrangement joins TRBV30 to TRBJ2-7; D uncertain. CDR1 and CDR2 from the germline V gene are GTSNPN and SVGIG (reference sequence). The CDR3 extends over 14 amino acids. Trimming shortened V by 2 bases and J by 2 bases, and 13 bases separated the two germline ends. CDR3 protein: CAWSILVTPYEQYF. The DNA of the CDR3 is TGTGCCTGGAGTATCCTGGTTACTCCCTACGAGCAGTACTTC.

V usage is TRBV5-4 and J usage is TRBJ1-6; D remains unclear. Trimming shortened V by 2 bases and J by 3 bases, and 6 bases separated the two germline ends. This CDR3 spans 14 amino acids. The germline V gene has CDR1 SGHNT and CDR2 YYREEE (reference sequence). The CDR3 nucleotides read TGTGCCAGCAGCTTCCGGGACTATAATTCACCCCTCCACTTT. It specifies CASSFRDYNSPLHF.

This clone was observed once. J is TRBJ2-5 and V is TRBV2; D not certain. In germline, CDR1 is SNHLY, CDR2 FYNNEI. CDR3 length: 14 residues. V lost 1 base and J lost 4, with 10 bases in between. The CDR3 DNA reads TGTGCCAGCAGTGAAGGCGAGTTCGGAGAGACCCAGTACTTC. Its protein is CASSEGEFGETQYF.

This chain links TRBV5-1 with TRBJ2-7, with 8 nucleotides matching TRBD1. Losses at the gene ends were 2 bases for V and 2 bases for J; bases not matched to a gene: 12. Per germline, CDR1 SGHRS and CDR2 YFSETQ. The CDR3 is 17 amino acids. The CDR3 coding sequence is TGCGCCAGCAGCTTCTTTTCTGGGACAGGATCCACCTACGAGCAGTACTTC. It yields the protein CASSFFSGTGSTYEQYF.

The chain combines TRBV6-5 with TRBJ1-1; D is unresolved. The length of the CDR3 is 13 residues. Trimming took 2 bases from V and 7 from J, leaving 11 bases between them. CDR1 and CDR2 (germline): MNHEY, SVGAGI. This CDR3 is CASSYPDTNEAFF. CDR3 DNA sequence: TGTGCCAGCAGTTACCCTGACACAAATGAAGCTTTCTTT.

The chain combines TRBV29-1 with TRBJ2-1; tentative D call: TRBD2 (5 bases). CDR3 length: 11 amino acids. V gave up 8 bases and J gave up 4 bases, with 9 bases separating them. From germline, CDR1 is SQVTM and CDR2 ANQGSEA. The CDR3 nucleotides read TGCAGCTTGCGGAGGTACAATGAGCAGTTCTTC. Its protein is CSLRRYNEQFF.

A word on this clone: The junction departs from the called germline gene at one end, perhaps through a read error. The gene calls are TRBV7-9 and TRBJ1-2; no firm D call. Germline CDR1 reads SEHNR; CDR2 reads FQNEAQ (reference sequence). The CDR3 runs to 16 residues. The CDR3 DNA reads as TGTTCCAGCAGCTTAGCGGAGGTGGCAACGGGTAGGGGCTACACCTTC. This codes for CSSSLAEVATGRGYTF.

The V call is TRBV12-5, the J call TRBJ2-5; tentative D call: TRBD1 (5 bases). The CDR3 sequence is 16 residues long. Germline V gene data show CDR1 as LGHNT and CDR2 as FRNRAP. V lost 0 bases and J lost 9, with 20 bases in between. The CDR3 DNA is TGTGCTAGTGGTTTGGTGTTCCCAGGGATTCGTGAGGCCCAGTACTTC. This codes for CASGLVFPGIREAQYF.

The gene calls are TRBV6-6 and TRBJ1-1, with unresolved D. V was shortened by 4 bases and J by 11 bases, with 11 bases between the two germline ends. Per germline, CDR1 MNHNY and CDR2 SVGAGI (reference sequence). The CDR3 length is 11 residues. In nucleotides, the CDR3 is TGTGCCAGCAGTTCCTTCGACTCGGCTTTCTTT. This translates into CASSSFDSAFF.

The CDR3 DNA reads TGTGCCTGGAGGCTCGGGGGAAACACTGAAGCTTTCTTT. Amino acids: CAWRLGGNTEAFF. J is TRBJ1-1 and V is TRBV30, with a weak D call TRBD1 (5 bases). The germline V and J ends were trimmed by 3 bases and 2 bases, with 10 bases remaining between them. This CDR3 is 13 amino acids long. Germline values: CDR1 GTSNPN, CDR2 SVGIG (reference sequence).